This TCR beta chain is from a study of cytomegalovirus exposure and HLA in healthy donors. V shed 4 bases and J shed 5 bases, with 8 bases lying between them. The CDR3 consists of 11 residues. Germline-derived CDR1 and CDR2 are SQVTM and ANQGSEA. It was with 60 Vbeta and 13 Jbeta primers that the PCR ran. TCRdb's table, derived via immunoSEQ multiplex PCR, lists solely in-frame clones and lacks some. The sample contains about 82,000 clones, approximately 80% of which appear only once. The rearrangement uses TRBV29-1 and TRBJ1-2, with D tentatively TRBD1 (6 bases). The sequence derives from a man between 45 and 60 years old in good health and CMV-seronegative. Specimen: PBMCs. The CDR3 sequence is CSVVGQYGYTF. The CDR3 DNA is TGCAGCGTTGTTGGACAGTATGGCTACACCTTC.